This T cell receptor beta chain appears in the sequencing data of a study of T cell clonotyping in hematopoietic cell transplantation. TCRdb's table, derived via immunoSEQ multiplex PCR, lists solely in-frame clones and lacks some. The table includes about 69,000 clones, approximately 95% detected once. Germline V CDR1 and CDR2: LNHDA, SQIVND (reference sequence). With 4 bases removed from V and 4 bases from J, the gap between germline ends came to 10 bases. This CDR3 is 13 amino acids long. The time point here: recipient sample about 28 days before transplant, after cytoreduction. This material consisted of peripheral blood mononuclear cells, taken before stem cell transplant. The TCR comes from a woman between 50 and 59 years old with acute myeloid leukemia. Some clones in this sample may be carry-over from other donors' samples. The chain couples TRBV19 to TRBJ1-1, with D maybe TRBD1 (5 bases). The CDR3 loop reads CASSNDRGTEAFF. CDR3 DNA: TGTGCCAGTAGTAACGACAGAGGCACTGAAGCTTTCTTT. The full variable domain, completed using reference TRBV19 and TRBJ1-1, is DGGITQSPKYLFRKEGQNVTLSCEQNLNHDAMYWYRQDPGQGLRLIYYSQIVNDFQKGDIAEGYSVSREKKESFPLTVTSAQKNPTAFYLCASSNDRGTEAFFGQGTRLTVV.